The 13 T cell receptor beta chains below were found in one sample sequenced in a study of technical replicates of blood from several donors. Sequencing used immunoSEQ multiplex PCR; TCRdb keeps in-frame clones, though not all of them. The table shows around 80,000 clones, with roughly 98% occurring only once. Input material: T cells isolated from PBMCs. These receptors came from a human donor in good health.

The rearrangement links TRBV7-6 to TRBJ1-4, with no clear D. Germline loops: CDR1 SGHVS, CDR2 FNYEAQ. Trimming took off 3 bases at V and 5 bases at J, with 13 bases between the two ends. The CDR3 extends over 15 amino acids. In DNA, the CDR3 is TGTGCCAGCAGCTTGACCGGGTCGAGAAATGAAAAACTGTTTTTT. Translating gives CASSLTGSRNEKLFF.

The CDR3 bases are TGTGCCAGCAGTTTATTTATCTTCAAGGGGGCTCCTCACTATAGCAATCAGCCCCAGCATTTT. This encodes CASSLFIFKGAPHYSNQPQHF. The rearrangement links TRBV28 to TRBJ1-5; 7 bases fit TRBD1. The CDR3 runs to 21 residues. V lost 1 base, J lost 0 bases, and 18 bases stayed unmatched. Looked up from germline, CDR1 is MDHEN and CDR2 is SYDVKM. Drawing the rest from reference TRBV28 and TRBJ1-5, the complete variable domain is DVKVTQSSRYLVKRTGEKVFLECVQDMDHENMFWYRQDPGLGLRLIYFSYDVKMKEKGDIPEGYSVSREKKERFSLILESASTNQTSMYLCASSLFIFKGAPHYSNQPQHFGDGTRLSIL.

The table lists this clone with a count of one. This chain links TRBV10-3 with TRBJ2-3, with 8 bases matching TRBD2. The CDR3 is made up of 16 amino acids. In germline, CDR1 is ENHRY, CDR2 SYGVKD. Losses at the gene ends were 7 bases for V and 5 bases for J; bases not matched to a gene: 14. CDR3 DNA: TGTGCCATCACCAGGACTCCGCGGGGGGTTAAAGATACGCAGTATTTT. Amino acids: CAITRTPRGVKDTQYF.

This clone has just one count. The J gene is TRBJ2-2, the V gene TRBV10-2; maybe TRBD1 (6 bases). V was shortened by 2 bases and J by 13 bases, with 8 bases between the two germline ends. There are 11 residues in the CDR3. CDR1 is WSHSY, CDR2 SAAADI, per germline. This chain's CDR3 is CASSEDRRLFF. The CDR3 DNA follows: TGCGCCAGCAGTGAGGACAGGCGGCTGTTTTTT.

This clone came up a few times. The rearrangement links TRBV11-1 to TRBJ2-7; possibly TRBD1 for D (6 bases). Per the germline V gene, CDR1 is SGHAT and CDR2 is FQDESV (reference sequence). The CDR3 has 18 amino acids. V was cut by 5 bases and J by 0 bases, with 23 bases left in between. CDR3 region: CASSSTQGWQLTSYEQYF. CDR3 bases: TGTGCCAGCAGCAGCACACAGGGATGGCAGCTTACCTCCTACGAGCAGTACTTC.

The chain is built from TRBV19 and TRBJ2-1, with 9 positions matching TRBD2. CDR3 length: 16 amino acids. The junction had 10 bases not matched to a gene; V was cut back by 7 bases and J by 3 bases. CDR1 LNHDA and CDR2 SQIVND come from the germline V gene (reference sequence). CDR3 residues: CASTSSGLANYNEQFF. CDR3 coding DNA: TGTGCCAGTACCTCAAGTGGACTAGCGAACTACAATGAGCAGTTCTTC.

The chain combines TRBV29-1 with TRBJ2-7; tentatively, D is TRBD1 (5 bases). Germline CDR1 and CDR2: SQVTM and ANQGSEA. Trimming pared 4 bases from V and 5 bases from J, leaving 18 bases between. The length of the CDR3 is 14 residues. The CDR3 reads CSVGMIPGINEQYF. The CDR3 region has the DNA TGCAGCGTTGGGATGATACCAGGGATCAACGAGCAGTACTTC.

DNA of the CDR3: TGTGCCTGGGCCCCGGGACTGTACAATGAGCAGTTCTTC. Its protein is CAWAPGLYNEQFF. The V call is TRBV30, the J call TRBJ2-1; the D gene is possibly TRBD2 (6 bases). The CDR3 runs to 13 residues. Germline V lookup: CDR1 GTSNPN, CDR2 SVGIG (reference sequence). V was clipped by 5 bases and J by 4 bases, with 12 bases between them. Together with reference TRBV30 and TRBJ2-1, the CDR3 gives the full variable domain: SQTIHQWPATLVQPVGSPLSLECTVEGTSNPNLYWYRQAAGRGLQLLFYSVGIGQISSEVPQNLSASRPQDRQFILSSKKLLLSDSGFYLCAWAPGLYNEQFFGPGTRLTVL.

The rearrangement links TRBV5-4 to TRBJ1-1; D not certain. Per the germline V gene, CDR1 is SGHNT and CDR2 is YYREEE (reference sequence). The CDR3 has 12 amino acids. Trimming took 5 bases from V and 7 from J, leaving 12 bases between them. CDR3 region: CASSQDEIEAFF. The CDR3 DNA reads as TGTGCCAGCAGTCAGGATGAGATTGAAGCTTTCTTT. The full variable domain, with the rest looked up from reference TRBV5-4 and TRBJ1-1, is ETGVTQSPTHLIKTRGQQVTLRCSSQSGHNTVSWYQQALGQGPQFIFQYYREEENGRGNFPPRFSGLQFPNYSSELNVNALELDDSALYLCASSQDEIEAFFGQGTRLTVV.

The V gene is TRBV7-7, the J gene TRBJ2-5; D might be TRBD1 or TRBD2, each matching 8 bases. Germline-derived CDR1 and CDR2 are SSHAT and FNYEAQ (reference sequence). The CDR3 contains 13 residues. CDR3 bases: TGTGCTAGCGGGACAGGAAGCCAAGAGACCCAGTACTTC. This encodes CASGTGSQETQYF.

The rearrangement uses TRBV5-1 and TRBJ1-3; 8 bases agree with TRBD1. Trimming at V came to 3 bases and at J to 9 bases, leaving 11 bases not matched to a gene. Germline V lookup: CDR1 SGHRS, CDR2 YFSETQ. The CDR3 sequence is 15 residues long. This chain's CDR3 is CASSSNMDRVGTIYF. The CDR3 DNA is TGCGCCAGCAGCTCTAATATGGACAGGGTTGGCACCATATATTTT.

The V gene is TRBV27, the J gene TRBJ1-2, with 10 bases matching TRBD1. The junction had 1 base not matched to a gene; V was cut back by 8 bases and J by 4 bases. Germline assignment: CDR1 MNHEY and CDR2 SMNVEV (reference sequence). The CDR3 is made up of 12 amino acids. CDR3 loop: CASRDRGYGYTF. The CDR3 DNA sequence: TGTGCCAGCCGGGACAGGGGCTATGGCTACACCTTC.

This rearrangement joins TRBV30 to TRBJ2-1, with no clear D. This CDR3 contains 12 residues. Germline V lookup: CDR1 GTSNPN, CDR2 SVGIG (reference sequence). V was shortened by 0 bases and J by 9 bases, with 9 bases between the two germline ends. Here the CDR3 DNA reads TGTGCCTGGAGTGTCGGTCCCGGTGAGCAGTTCTTC. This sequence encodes CAWSVGPGEQFF.